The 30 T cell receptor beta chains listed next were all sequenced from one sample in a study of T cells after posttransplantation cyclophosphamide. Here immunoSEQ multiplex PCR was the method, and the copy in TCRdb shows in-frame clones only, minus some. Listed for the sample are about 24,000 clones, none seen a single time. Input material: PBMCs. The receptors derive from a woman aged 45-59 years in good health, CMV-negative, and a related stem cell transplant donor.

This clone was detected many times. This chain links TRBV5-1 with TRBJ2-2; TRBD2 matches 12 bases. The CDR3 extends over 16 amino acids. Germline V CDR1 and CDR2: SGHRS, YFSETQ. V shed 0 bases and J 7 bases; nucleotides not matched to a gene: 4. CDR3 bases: TGCGCCAGCAGCTTGGGTCAGACTAGCGGGAGCGGGGAGCTGTTTTTT. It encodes CASSLGQTSGSGELFF.

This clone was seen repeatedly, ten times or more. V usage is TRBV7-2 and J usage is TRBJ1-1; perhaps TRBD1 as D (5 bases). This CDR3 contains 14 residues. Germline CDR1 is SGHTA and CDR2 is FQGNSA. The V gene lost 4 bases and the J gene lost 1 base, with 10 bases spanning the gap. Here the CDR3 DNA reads TGTGCCAGCAGCTACGGACAAGGGAACACTGAAGCTTTCTTT. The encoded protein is CASSYGQGNTEAFF. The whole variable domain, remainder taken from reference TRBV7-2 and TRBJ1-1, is GAGVSQSPSNKVTEKGKDVELRCDPISGHTALYWYRQSLGQGLEFLIYFQGNSAPDKSGLPSDRFSAERTGGSVSTLTIQRTQQEDSAVYLCASSYGQGNTEAFFGQGTRLTVV.

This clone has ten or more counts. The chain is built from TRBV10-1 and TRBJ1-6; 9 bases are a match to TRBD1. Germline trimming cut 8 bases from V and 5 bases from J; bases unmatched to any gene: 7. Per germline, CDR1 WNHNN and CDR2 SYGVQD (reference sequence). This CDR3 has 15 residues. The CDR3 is CASPRRDRDNSPLHF. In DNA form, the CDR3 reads TGCGCCAGCCCGCGACGGGACAGGGATAATTCACCCCTCCACTTT.

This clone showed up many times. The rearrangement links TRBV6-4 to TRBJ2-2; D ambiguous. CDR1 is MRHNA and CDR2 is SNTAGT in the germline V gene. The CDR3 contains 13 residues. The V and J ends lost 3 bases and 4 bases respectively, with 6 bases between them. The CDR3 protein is CASSESGTGELFF. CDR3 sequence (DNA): TGTGCCAGCAGTGAGTCAGGCACCGGGGAGCTGTTTTTT.

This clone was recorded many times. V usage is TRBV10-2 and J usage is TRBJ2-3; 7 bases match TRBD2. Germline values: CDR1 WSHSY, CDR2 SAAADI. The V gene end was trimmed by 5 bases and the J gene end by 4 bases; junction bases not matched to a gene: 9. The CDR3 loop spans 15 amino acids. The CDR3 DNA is TGCGCCAGCAGTTTGGGACCTGGGAGGGCAGATACGCAGTATTTT. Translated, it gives CASSLGPGRADTQYF.

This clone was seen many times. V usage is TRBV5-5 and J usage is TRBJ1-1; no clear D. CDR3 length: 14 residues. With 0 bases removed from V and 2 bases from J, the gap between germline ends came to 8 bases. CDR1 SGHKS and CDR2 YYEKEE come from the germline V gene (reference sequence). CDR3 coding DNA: TGTGCCAGCAGCTTGGCTGTCAGAAACACTGAAGCTTTCTTT. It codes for CASSLAVRNTEAFF.

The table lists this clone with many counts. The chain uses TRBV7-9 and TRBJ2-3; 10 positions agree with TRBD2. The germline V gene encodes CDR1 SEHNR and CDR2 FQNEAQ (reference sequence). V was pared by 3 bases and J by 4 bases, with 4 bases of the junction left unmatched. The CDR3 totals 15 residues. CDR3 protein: CASSFHGLAADTQYF. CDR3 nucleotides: TGTGCCAGCAGCTTTCACGGACTAGCGGCAGATACGCAGTATTTT.

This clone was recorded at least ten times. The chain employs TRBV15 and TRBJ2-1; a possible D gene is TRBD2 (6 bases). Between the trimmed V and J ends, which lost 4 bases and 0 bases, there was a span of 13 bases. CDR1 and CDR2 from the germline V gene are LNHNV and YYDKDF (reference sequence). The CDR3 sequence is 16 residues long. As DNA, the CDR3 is TGTGCCACCAGCAACCGACGGGGGAGCTCCTACAATGAGCAGTTCTTC. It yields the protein CATSNRRGSSYNEQFF.

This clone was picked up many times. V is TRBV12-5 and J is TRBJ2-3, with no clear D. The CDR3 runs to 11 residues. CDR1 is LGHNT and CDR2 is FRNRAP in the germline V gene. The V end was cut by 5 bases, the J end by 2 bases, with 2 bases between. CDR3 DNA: TGTGCTAGTGGTCTCACAGATACGCAGTATTTT. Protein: CASGLTDTQYF.

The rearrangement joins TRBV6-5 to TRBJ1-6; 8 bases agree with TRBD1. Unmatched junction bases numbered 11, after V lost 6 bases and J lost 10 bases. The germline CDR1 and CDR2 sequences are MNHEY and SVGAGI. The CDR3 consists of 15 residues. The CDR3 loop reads CASRQDRGEYSPLHF. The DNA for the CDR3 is TGTGCCAGCAGACAAGACAGGGGCGAATACTCACCCCTCCACTTT.

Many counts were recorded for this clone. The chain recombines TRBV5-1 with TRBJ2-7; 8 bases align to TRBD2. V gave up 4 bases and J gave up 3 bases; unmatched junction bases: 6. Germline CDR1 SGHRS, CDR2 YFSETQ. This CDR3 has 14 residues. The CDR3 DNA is TGCGCCAGCAGCGCGGTGCGGGGGGACTACGAGCAGTACTTC. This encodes CASSAVRGDYEQYF.

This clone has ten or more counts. The CDR3 sequence is CASSIHGQGAQETQYF. The CDR3 region has the DNA TGTGCCAGTAGTATCCATGGACAGGGGGCCCAAGAGACCCAGTACTTC. The chain combines TRBV19 with TRBJ2-5, with TRBD1 matching 11 bases. Germline loops: CDR1 LNHDA, CDR2 SQIVND (reference sequence). This CDR3 has 16 amino acids. The J segment lost 1 base and the V segment lost 3 bases, leaving 4 bases of the junction unmatched.

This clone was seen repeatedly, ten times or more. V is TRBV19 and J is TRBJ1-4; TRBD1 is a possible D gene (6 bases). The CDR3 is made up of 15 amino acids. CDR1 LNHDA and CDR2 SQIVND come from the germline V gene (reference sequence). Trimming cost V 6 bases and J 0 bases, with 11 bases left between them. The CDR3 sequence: CASRPDSSTNEKLFF. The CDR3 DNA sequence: TGTGCCAGTAGGCCGGACAGCTCAACTAATGAAAAACTGTTTTTT.

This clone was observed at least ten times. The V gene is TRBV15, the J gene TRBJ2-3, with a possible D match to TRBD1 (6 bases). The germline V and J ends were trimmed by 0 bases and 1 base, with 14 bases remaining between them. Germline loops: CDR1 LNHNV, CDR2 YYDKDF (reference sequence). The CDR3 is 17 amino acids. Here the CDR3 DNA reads TGTGCCACCAGCAGAGATAATTTCAGGGGACGCACAGATACGCAGTATTTT. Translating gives CATSRDNFRGRTDTQYF.

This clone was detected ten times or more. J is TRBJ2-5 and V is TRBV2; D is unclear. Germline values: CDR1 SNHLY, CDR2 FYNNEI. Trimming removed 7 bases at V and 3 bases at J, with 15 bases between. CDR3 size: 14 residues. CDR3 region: CASIEADFEETQYF. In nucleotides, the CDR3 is TGTGCCAGCATCGAAGCAGACTTTGAAGAGACCCAGTACTTC.

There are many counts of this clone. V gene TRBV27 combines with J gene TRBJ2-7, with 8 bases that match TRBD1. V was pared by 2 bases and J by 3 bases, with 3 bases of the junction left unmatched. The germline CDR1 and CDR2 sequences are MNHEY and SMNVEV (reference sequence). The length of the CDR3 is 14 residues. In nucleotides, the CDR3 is TGTGCCAGCAGTTTACGAGGGACAGGCTACGAGCAGTACTTC. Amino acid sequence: CASSLRGTGYEQYF.

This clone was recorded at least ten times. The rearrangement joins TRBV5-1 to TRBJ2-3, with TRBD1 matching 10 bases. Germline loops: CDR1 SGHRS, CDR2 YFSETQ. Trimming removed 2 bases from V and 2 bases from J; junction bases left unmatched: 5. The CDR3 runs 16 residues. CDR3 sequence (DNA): TGCGCCAGCAGCTTAGGACAGGGGGGATACACAGATACGCAGTATTTT. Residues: CASSLGQGGYTDTQYF.

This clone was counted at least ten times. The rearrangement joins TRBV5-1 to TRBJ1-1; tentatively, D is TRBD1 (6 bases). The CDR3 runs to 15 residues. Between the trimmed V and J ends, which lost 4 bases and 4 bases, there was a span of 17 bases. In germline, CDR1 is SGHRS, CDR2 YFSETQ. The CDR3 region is CASSTRTVEATEAFF. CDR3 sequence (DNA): TGCGCCAGCAGCACTCGGACAGTAGAAGCCACTGAAGCTTTCTTT.

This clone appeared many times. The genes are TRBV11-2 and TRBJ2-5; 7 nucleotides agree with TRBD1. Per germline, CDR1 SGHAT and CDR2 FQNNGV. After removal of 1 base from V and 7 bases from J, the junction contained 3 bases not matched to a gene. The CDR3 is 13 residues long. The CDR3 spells CASSLGQGLTQYF. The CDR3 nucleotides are TGTGCCAGCAGCTTAGGACAGGGTCTGACCCAGTACTTC.

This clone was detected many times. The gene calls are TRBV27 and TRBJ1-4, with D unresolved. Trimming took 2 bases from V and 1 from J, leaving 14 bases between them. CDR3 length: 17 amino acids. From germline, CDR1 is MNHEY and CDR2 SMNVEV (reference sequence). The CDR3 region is CASSLPPGYGTNEKLFF. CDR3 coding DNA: TGTGCCAGCAGTTTACCACCCGGGTACGGAACTAATGAAAAACTGTTTTTT.

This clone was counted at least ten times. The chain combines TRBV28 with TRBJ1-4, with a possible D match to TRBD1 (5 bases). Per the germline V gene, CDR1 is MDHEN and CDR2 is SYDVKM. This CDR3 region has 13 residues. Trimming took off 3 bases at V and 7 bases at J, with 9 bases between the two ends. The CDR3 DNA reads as TGTGCCAGCAGTTTGGGGGGAGGTGAAAAACTGTTTTTT. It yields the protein CASSLGGGEKLFF. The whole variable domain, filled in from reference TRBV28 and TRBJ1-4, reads DVKVTQSSRYLVKRTGEKVFLECVQDMDHENMFWYRQDPGLGLRLIYFSYDVKMKEKGDIPEGYSVSREKKERFSLILESASTNQTSMYLCASSLGGGEKLFFGSGTQLSVL.

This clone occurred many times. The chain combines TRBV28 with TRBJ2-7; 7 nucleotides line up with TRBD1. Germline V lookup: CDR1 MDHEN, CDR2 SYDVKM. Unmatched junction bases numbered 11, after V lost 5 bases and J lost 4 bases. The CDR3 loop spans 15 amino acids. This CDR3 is CASSTRQGSVYEQYF. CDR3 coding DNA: TGTGCCAGCAGTACCCGACAGGGATCCGTTTACGAGCAGTACTTC.

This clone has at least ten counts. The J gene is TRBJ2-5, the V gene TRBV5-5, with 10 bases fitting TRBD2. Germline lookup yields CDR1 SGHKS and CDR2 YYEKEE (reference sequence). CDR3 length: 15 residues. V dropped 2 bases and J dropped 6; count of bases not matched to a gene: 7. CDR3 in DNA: TGTGCCAGCAGCTTTAAACTAGCGGGAATACAGACCCAGTACTTC. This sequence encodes CASSFKLAGIQTQYF.

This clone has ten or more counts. The CDR3 nucleotides are TGCAGCGTTGACGTTGGGACAGGGGACTACGAGCAGTACTTC. It codes for CSVDVGTGDYEQYF. The genes are TRBV29-1 and TRBJ2-7, with 10 bases matching TRBD1. The CDR3 is 14 amino acids. CDR1 is SQVTM, CDR2 ANQGSEA, per germline. V trimming: 3 bases; J trimming: 3 bases; junction bases outside the gene matches: 5.

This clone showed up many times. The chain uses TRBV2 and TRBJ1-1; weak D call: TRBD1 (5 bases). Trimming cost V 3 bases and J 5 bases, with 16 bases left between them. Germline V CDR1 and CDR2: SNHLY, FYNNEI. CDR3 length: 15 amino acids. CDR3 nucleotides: TGTGCCAGCAGTGACCCCATAGGGGCAGGGACTGAAGCTTTCTTT. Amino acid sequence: CASSDPIGAGTEAFF. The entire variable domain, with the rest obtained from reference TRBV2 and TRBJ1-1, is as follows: EPEVTQTPSHQVTQMGQEVILRCVPISNHLYFYWYRQILGQKVEFLVSFYNNEISEKSEIFDDQFSVERPDGSNFTLKIRSTKLEDSAMYFCASSDPIGAGTEAFFGQGTRLTVV.

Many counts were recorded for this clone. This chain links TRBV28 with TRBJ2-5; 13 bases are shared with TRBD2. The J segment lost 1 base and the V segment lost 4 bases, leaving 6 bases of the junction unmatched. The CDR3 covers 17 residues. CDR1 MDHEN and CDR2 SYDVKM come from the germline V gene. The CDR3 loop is CASSSRLAGGPQETQYF. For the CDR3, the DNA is TGTGCCAGCAGTTCTAGACTAGCGGGAGGCCCCCAAGAGACCCAGTACTTC.

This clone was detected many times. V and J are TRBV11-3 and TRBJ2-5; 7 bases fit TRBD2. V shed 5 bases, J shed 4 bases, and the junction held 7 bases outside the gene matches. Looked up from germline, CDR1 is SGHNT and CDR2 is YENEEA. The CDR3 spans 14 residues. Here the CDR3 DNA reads TGTGCCAGCAGCCCCACCGGGGGGTCAGAGACCCAGTACTTC. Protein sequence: CASSPTGGSETQYF.

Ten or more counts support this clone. CDR3 sequence (DNA): TGTGCCAGCAGCTTAGAGGTCGGGGGCTATAATTCACCCCTCCACTTT. Translating it yields CASSLEVGGYNSPLHF. The gene calls are TRBV7-9 and TRBJ1-6; D possibly corresponds to TRBD1 (5 bases). The CDR3 runs to 16 residues. Germline values: CDR1 SEHNR, CDR2 FQNEAQ (reference sequence). Deletions cut 1 base from V and 3 bases from J, with 10 bases between.

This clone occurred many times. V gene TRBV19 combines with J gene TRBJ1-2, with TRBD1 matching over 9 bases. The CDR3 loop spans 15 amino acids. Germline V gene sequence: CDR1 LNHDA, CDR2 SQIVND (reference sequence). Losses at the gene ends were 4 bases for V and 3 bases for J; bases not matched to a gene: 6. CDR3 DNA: TGTGCCAGTAGTACCGGGACAGGGAAGTACTATGGCTACACCTTC. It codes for CASSTGTGKYYGYTF.

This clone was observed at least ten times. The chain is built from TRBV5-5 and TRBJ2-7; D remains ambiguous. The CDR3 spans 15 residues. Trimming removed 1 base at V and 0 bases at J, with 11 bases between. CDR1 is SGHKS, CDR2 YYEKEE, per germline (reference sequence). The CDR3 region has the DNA TGTGCCAGCAGCTTGTGGCAGGTGGCCTCCTACGAGCAGTACTTC. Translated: CASSLWQVASYEQYF.